The clone carrying this TCR beta chain occurred once. No antigen is known for it. This CDR3 is also generated by other DNA sequences in the sample. The V and J ends lost 5 bases and 7 bases respectively, with 6 bases between them. Germline CDR1 reads SEHNR; CDR2 reads FQNEAQ (reference sequence). This CDR3 comprises 11 residues. With cryopreserved PBMCs as the source, roughly 2 micrograms of genomic DNA went to TCR beta libraries. This entry belongs to a study of cytotoxic CD8 clonotypes in ibrutinib-treated CLL. This table comes from immunoSEQ multiplex PCR, and its TCRdb copy is limited to in-frame clones, with some not included. The data contain over 100,000 clones, approximately 85% of them singletons. Study findings and constraints: Baseline levels of clonality went above those of age-matched healthy donors and moved with circulating CD8+ T-cell counts. With treatment, public clonotypes, which were uncommon, either contracted or remained stable. Clonality went higher at ibrutinib response and then dropped back toward baseline at progression.

The receptor's source is a human donor with chronic lymphocytic leukemia. Sequencing used PBMCs, obtained after 24 months of ibrutinib treatment. The chain combines TRBV7-9 with TRBJ2-1; maybe TRBD2 (5 bases). Written as DNA, the CDR3 is TGTGCCAGCAGCCCGGGGAATGAGCAGTTCTTC. It is translated as CASSPGNEQFF.